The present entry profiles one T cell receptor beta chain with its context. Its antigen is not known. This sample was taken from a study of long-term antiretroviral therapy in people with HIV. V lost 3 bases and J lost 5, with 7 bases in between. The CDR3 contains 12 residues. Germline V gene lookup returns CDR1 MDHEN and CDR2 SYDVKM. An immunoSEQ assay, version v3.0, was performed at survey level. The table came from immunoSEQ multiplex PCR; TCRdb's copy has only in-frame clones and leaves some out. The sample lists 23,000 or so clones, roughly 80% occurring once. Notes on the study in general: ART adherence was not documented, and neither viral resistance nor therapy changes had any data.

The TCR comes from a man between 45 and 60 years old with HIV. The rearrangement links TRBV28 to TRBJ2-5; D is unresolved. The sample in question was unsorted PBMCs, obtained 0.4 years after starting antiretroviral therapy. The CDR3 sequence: CASSLFSETQYF. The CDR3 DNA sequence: TGTGCCAGCAGTTTGTTCTCGGAGACCCAGTACTTC.